These 14 T cell receptor beta chains were all obtained from the same sample, sequenced in a study of radiotherapy plus CTLA-4 blockade in lung cancer. Sequenced by immunoSEQ multiplex PCR; TCRdb stores in-frame clones only, minus some. The sample consists of about 80,000 clones, about 80% of them appearing once. Here the sequenced sample was peripheral blood, taken from a patient treated with radiotherapy plus ipilimumab. The receptors originated from a human donor with non-small cell lung cancer who had stable disease on radiotherapy plus ipilimumab.

The table lists this clone with a count of one. V is TRBV18 and J is TRBJ2-7, with no clear D. There are 14 residues in the CDR3. The V gene's germline CDR1 is KGHSH and CDR2 LQKENI. V shed 2 bases and J shed 2 bases, with 10 bases lying between them. The CDR3 reads CASSPAGPPYEQYF. CDR3 DNA sequence: TGTGCCAGCTCACCAGCTGGGCCGCCCTACGAGCAGTACTTC.

The rearrangement joins TRBV5-1 to TRBJ1-1; D gene ambiguous. This CDR3 spans 13 amino acids. Germline loops: CDR1 SGHRS, CDR2 YFSETQ. Trimming stripped 1 base from V and 4 bases from J, with 8 bases between. The chain's CDR3 is CASSLFKGTEAFF. The CDR3 region has the DNA TGCGCCAGCAGCTTGTTTAAGGGCACTGAAGCTTTCTTT.

This chain joins TRBV2 and TRBJ1-3; unclear D gene. The CDR3 is made up of 14 amino acids. Deletions cut 5 bases from V and 1 base from J, with 9 bases between. Germline values: CDR1 SNHLY, CDR2 FYNNEI. The CDR3 DNA follows: TGTGCCAGCAGTCGGTCACAGTCTGGAAACACCATATATTTT. It codes for CASSRSQSGNTIYF.

The gene calls are TRBV14 and TRBJ2-3; 8 bases match TRBD2. V gave up 1 base and J gave up 4 bases; unmatched junction bases: 4. This CDR3 region has 15 residues. The germline gives CDR1 SGHDN, CDR2 FVKESK. The CDR3 region has the DNA TGTGCCAGCAGCCAAGCGGTGCGGGGGGCAGATACGCAGTATTTT. This sequence encodes CASSQAVRGADTQYF.

The chain uses TRBV11-1 and TRBJ1-2; tentatively, D is TRBD1 (6 bases). This CDR3 comprises 14 residues. CDR1 and CDR2 from the germline V gene are SGHAT and FQDESV (reference sequence). Trimming pared 5 bases from V and 7 bases from J, leaving 17 bases between. Here the CDR3 reads CASSNISGAGGYTF. CDR3 in DNA: TGTGCCAGCAGCAACATCTCAGGGGCCGGTGGCTACACCTTC.

The chain is built from TRBV6-5 and TRBJ2-2, with TRBD1 identical over 10 bases. The CDR3 runs 15 residues. Unmatched junction bases numbered 10, after V lost 8 bases and J lost 7 bases. The germline V gene has CDR1 MNHEY and CDR2 SVGAGI. DNA of the CDR3: TGTGCCAGCCGGGCAAGACAGGGGGCGGGCGGGGAGCTGTTTTTT. Protein product: CASRARQGAGGELFF.

This clone was seen a handful of times. The chain links TRBV5-1 to TRBJ2-5; no clear D. V was clipped by 0 bases and J by 0 bases, with 18 bases between them. CDR3 size: 18 residues. CDR1 and CDR2 (germline): SGHRS, YFSETQ. The DNA for the CDR3 is TGCGCCAGCAGCTTGGCCCCGAACGGCTACTTGAACCAAGAGACCCAGTACTTC. Its protein is CASSLAPNGYLNQETQYF.

V and J are TRBV11-2 and TRBJ1-2, with D maybe TRBD1 (6 bases). Germline lookup yields CDR1 SGHAT and CDR2 FQNNGV. This CDR3 spans 16 amino acids. V lost 5 bases and J 3 bases, leaving 19 bases between the germline ends. CDR3 in amino acids: CASSQRQDTLDYGYTF. In DNA form, the CDR3 reads TGTGCCAGCAGCCAGCGACAGGACACCTTGGACTATGGCTACACCTTC.

This chain uses TRBV19 with TRBJ1-5; TRBD1 matches at 7 bases. This CDR3 is 17 amino acids long. Per the germline V gene, CDR1 is LNHDA and CDR2 is SQIVND (reference sequence). Losses at the gene ends were 9 bases for V and 0 bases for J; bases not matched to a gene: 14. CDR3 protein: CARGGRDSQLSNQPQHF. For the CDR3, the DNA is TGTGCCAGGGGGGGTCGGGACAGCCAACTTAGCAATCAGCCCCAGCATTTT. Looking up the rest from reference TRBV19 and TRBJ1-5 gives the full variable domain: DGGITQSPKYLFRKEGQNVTLSCEQNLNHDAMYWYRQDPGQGLRLIYYSQIVNDFQKGDIAEGYSVSREKKESFPLTVTSAQKNPTAFYLCARGGRDSQLSNQPQHFGDGTRLSIL.

The CDR3 loop reads CASSQGDRNYGYTF. The DNA for the CDR3 is TGCGCCAGCAGCCAAGGGGACCGCAACTATGGCTACACCTTC. The rearrangement joins TRBV5-1 to TRBJ1-2; TRBD1 might be the D (5 bases). The germline gives CDR1 SGHRS, CDR2 YFSETQ. This CDR3 region has 14 residues. V dropped 4 bases and J dropped 2 bases, with 12 bases sitting between them.

The chain uses TRBV10-3 and TRBJ1-5, with 9 bases fitting TRBD1. Trimming took 1 base from V and 2 from J; bases not matched to a gene: 3. The CDR3 consists of 16 residues. CDR1 is ENHRY and CDR2 is SYGVKD in the germline V gene. The CDR3 is CAISELGQGGNQPQHF. The CDR3 DNA reads as TGTGCCATCAGTGAGTTGGGACAGGGAGGCAATCAGCCCCAGCATTTT.

This clone was detected once. CDR3 nucleotides: TGCGCCAGCAGCTTGGACAGGAGGAACACTGAAGCTTTCTTT. It yields the protein CASSLDRRNTEAFF. This chain uses TRBV5-1 with TRBJ1-1; a weak D match, TRBD1 (5 bases). Germline CDR1 reads SGHRS; CDR2 reads YFSETQ. The CDR3 consists of 14 residues. Between the trimmed V and J ends, which lost 0 bases and 1 base, there was a span of 7 bases.

This clone appeared a single time. The junction does not match germline at one end; this may be a read error. V is TRBV6-4 and J is TRBJ1-5, with 10 bases aligning to TRBD1. CDR3 length equals 14 residues. CDR1 is MRHNA, CDR2 SNTAGT, per germline. CDR3 in DNA: TGTGCCAGCAGTGAGACAGGGGGCAACCAGCCCCAGCATTTT. Its translation: CASSETGGNQPQHF.

CDR3 amino acids: CASKLWTGGNQPQHF. The DNA for the CDR3 is TGCGCCAGCAAGTTATGGACAGGGGGCAATCAGCCCCAGCATTTT. V usage is TRBV5-1 and J usage is TRBJ1-5, with 9 bases lining up with TRBD1. This CDR3 has 15 amino acids. The trim removed 6 bases at V and 2 bases at J, leaving 6 bases unmatched. The germline V gene encodes CDR1 SGHRS and CDR2 YFSETQ.